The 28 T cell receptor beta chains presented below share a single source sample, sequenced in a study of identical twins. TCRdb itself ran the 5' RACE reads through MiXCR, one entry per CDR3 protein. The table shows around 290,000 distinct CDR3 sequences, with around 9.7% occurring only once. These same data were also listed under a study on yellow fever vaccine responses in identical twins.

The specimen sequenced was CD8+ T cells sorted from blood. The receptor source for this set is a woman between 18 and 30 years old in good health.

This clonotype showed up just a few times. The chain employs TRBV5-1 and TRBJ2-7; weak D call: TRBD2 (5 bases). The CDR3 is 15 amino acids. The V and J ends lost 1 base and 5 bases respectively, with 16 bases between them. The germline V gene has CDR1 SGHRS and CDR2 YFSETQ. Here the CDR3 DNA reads TGCGCCAGCAGCTTGATCCCACTAGGTCGGGACGAGCAGTACTTC. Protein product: CASSLIPLGRDEQYF.

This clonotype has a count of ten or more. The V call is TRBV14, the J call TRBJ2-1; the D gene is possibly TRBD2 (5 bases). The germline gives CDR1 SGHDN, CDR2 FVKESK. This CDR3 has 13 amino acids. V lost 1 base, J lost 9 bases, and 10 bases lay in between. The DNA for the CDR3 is TGTGCCAGCAGCCAAGGCGGTGGAGGTGAGCAGTTCTTC. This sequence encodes CASSQGGGGEQFF.

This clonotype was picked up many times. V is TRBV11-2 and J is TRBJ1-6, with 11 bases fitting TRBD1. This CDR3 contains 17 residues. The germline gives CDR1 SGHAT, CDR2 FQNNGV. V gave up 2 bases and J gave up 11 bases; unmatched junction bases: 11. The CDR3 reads CASSLRGQGASGPPLHF. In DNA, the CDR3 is TGTGCCAGCAGCTTACGAGGACAGGGGGCATCAGGGCCACCCCTCCACTTT.

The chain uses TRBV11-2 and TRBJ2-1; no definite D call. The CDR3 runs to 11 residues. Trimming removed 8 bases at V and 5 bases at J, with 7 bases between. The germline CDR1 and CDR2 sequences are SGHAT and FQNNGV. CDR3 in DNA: TGTGCCAGCTTTGGAAACAATGAGCAGTTCTTC. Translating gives CASFGNNEQFF.

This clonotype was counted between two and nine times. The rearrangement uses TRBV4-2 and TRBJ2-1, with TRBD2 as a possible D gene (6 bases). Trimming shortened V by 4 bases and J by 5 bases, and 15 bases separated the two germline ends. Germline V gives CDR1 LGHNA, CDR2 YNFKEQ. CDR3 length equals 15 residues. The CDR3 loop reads CASSPFDAGNNEQFF. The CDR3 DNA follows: TGTGCCAGCAGCCCCTTTGACGCGGGGAACAATGAGCAGTTCTTC.

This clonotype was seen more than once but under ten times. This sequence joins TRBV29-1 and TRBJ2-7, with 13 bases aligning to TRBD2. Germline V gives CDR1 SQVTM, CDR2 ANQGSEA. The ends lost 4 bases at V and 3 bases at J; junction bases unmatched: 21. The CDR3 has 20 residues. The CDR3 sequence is CSVVGTKGTSGNLHNYEQYF. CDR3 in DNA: TGCAGCGTTGTGGGCACAAAAGGGACTAGCGGGAACCTCCATAACTACGAGCAGTACTTC.

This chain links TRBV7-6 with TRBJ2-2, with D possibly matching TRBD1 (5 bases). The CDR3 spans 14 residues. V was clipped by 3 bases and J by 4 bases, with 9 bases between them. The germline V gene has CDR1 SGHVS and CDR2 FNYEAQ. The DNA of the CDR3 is TGTGCCAGCAGCTTTAGGGGCGGCACCGGGGAGCTGTTTTTT. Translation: CASSFRGGTGELFF.

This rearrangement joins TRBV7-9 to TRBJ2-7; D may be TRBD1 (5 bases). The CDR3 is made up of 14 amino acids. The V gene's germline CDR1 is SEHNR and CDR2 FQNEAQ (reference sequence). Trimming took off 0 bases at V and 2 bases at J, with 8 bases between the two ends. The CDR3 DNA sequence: TGTGCCAGCAGCTTAGCGGCAGGGCCCTACGAGCAGTACTTC. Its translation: CASSLAAGPYEQYF.

The CDR3 sequence is CASSSSPVEQYF. For the CDR3, the DNA is TGTGCCAGCAGCTCGTCCCCGGTGGAGCAGTACTTC. The chain joins TRBV5-6 to TRBJ2-7; no clear D. The ends were cut back, 3 bases at V and 7 bases at J, with 11 bases in the middle. The CDR3 sequence is 12 residues long. CDR1 and CDR2 from the germline V gene are SGHDT and YYEEEE.

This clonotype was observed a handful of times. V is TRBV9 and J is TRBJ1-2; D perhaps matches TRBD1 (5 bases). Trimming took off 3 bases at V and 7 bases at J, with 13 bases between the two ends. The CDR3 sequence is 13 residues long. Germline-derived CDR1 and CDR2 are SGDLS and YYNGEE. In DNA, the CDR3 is TGTGCCAGCAGCGGGACAACAGTTGGTGGCTACACCTTC. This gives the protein CASSGTTVGGYTF.

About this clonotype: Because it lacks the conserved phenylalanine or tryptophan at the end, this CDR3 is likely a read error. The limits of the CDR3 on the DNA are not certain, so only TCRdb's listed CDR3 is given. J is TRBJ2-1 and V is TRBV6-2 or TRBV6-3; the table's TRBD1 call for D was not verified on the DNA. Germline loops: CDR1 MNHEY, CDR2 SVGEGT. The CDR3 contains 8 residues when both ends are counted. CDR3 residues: CASSGTRG.

Here the CDR3 reads CASSNLQLADQGAGETQYF. In DNA form, the CDR3 reads TGTGCCAGCAGTAACCTCCAACTAGCGGACCAAGGGGCGGGGGAGACCCAGTACTTC. The chain combines TRBV28 with TRBJ2-5; 8 bases are shared with TRBD2. Trimming took 5 bases from V and 5 from J; bases not matched to a gene: 22. The CDR3 is made up of 19 amino acids. The germline CDR1 and CDR2 sequences are MDHEN and SYDVKM.

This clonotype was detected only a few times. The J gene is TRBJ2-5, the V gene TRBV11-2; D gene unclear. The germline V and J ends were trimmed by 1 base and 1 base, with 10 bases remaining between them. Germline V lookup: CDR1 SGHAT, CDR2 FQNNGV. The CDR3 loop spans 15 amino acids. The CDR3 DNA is TGTGCCAGCAGCTTAGGTCCTCCCCGCCAAGAGACCCAGTACTTC. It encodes CASSLGPPRQETQYF.

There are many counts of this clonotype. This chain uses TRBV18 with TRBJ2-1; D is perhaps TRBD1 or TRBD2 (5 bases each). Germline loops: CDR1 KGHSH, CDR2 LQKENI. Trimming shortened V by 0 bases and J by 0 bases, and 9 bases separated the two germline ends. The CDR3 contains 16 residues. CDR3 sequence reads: CASSPPGGGSYNEQFF. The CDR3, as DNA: TGTGCCAGCTCACCACCGGGTGGGGGCTCCTACAATGAGCAGTTCTTC.

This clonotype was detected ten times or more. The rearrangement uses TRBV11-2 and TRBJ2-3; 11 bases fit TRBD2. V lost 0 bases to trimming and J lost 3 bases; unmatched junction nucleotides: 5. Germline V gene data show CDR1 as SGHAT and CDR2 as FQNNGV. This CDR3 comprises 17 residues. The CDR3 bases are TGTGCCAGCAGCTTAGATTTGGGACTAGCGGAAACAGATACGCAGTATTTT. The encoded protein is CASSLDLGLAETDTQYF.

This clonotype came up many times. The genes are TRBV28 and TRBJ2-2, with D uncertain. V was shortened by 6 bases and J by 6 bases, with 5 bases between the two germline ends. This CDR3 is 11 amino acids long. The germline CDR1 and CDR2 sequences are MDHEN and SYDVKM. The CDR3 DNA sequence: TGTGCCAGCAGCCGTGCCGGGGAGCTGTTTTTT. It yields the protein CASSRAGELFF.

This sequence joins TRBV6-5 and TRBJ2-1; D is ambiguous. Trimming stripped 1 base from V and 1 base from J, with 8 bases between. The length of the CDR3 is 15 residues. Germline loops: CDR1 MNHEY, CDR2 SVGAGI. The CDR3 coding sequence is TGTGCCAGCAGTTACTTGGGGAATTCCTACAATGAGCAGTTCTTC. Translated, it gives CASSYLGNSYNEQFF.

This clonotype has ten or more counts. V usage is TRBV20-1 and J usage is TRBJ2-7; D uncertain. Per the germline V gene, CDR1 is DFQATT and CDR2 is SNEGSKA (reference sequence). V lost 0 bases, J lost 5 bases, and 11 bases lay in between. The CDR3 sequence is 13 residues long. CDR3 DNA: TGCAGTGCTAGAGACCGACCAGGCCACGAGCAGTACTTC. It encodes CSARDRPGHEQYF.

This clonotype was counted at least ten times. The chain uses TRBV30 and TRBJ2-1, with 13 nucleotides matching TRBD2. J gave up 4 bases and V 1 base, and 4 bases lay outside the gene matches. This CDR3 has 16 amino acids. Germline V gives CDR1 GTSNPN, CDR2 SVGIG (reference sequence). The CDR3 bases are TGTGCCTGGAGTGACCCGGGACTAGCGGGGTACAATGAGCAGTTCTTC. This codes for CAWSDPGLAGYNEQFF. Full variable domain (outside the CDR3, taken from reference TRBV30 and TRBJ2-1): SQTIHQWPATLVQPVGSPLSLECTVEGTSNPNLYWYRQAAGRGLQLLFYSVGIGQISSEVPQNLSASRPQDRQFILSSKKLLLSDSGFYLCAWSDPGLAGYNEQFFGPGTRLTVL.

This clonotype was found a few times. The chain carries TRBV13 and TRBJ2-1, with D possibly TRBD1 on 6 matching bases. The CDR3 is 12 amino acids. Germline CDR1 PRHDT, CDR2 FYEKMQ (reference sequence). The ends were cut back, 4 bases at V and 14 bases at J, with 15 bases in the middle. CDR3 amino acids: CASSSTGPPEFF. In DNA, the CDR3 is TGTGCCAGCAGCTCCACAGGGCCCCCGGAGTTCTTC.

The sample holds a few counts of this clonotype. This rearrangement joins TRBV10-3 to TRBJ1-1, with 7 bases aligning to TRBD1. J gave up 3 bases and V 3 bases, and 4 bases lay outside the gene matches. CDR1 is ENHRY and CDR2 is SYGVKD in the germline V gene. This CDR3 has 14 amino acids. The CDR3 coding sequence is TGTGCCATCAGTGACACAGGGGTCGACACTGAAGCTTTCTTT. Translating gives CAISDTGVDTEAFF.

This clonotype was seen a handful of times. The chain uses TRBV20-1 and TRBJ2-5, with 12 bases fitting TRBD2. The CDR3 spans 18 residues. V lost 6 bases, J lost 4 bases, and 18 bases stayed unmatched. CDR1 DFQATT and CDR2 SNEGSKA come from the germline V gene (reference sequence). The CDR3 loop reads CSAFKPPSGGAVAETQYF. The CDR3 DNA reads TGCAGTGCCTTTAAACCCCCTAGCGGGGGGGCCGTTGCAGAGACCCAGTACTTC.

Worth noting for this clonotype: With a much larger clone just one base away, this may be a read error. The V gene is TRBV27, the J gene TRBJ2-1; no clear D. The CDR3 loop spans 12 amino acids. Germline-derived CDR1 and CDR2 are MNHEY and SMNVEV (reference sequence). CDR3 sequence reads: CASSLVANEQLF. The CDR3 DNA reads TGTGCCAGCAGTTTGGTGGCGAATGAGCAGCTCTTC.

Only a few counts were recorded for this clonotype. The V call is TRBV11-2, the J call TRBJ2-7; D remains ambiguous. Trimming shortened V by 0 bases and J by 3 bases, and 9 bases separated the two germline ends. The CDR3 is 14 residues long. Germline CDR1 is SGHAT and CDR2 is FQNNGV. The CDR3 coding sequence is TGTGCCAGCAGCTTAGATAACCGCAACTACGAGCAGTACTTC. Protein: CASSLDNRNYEQYF.

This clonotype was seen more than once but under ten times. CDR3: CASSEKRGNQETQYF. The CDR3 nucleotides read TGTGCCAGCAGTGAAAAGCGGGGGAATCAAGAGACCCAGTACTTC. V and J are TRBV2 and TRBJ2-5; 8 positions match TRBD2. With V trimmed by 2 bases and J by 2 bases, 4 bases remained unmatched. There are 15 residues in the CDR3. Per germline, CDR1 SNHLY and CDR2 FYNNEI.

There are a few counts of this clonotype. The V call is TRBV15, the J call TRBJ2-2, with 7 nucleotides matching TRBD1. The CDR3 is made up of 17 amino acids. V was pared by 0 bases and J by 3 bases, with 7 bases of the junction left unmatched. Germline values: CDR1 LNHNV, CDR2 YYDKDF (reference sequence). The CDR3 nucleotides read TGTGCCACCAGCAGAGAAGCCGGGACAGACTACACCGGGGAGCTGTTTTTT. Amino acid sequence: CATSREAGTDYTGELFF.

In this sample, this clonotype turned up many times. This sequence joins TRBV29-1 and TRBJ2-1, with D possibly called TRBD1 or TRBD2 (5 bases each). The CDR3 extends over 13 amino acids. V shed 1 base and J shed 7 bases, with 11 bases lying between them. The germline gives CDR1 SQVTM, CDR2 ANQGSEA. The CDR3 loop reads CSVEVAGRNEQFF. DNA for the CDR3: TGCAGCGTTGAAGTGGCAGGGAGAAATGAGCAGTTCTTC.

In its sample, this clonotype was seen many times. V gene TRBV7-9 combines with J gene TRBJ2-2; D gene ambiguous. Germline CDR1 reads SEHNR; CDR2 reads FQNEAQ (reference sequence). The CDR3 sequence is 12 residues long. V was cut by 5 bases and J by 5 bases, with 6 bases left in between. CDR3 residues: CASSPETGELFF. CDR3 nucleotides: TGTGCCAGCAGCCCGGAAACCGGGGAGCTGTTTTTT.